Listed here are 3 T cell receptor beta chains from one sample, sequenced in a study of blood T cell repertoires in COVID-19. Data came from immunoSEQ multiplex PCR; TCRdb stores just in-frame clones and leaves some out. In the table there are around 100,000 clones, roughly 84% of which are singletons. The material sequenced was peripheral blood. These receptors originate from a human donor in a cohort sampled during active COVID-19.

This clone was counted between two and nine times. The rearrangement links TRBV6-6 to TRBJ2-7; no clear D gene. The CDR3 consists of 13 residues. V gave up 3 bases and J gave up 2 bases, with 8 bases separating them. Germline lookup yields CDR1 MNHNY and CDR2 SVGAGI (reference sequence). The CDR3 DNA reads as TGTGCCAGCAGTTATCAAGAGACCTACGAGCAGTACTTC. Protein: CASSYQETYEQYF.

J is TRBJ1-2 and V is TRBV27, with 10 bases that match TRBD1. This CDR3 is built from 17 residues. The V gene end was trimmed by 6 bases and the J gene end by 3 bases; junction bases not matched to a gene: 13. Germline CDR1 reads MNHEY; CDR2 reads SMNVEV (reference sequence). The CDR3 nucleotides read TGTGCCAGCAGCCAATATGGGACAGGGGTTTCCGACTATGGCTACACCTTC. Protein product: CASSQYGTGVSDYGYTF.

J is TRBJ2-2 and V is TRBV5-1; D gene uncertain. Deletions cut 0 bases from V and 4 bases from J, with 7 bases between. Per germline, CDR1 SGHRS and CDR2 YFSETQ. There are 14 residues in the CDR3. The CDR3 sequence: CASSLVRITGELFF. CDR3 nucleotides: TGCGCCAGCAGCTTGGTGCGGATCACCGGGGAGCTGTTTTTT.